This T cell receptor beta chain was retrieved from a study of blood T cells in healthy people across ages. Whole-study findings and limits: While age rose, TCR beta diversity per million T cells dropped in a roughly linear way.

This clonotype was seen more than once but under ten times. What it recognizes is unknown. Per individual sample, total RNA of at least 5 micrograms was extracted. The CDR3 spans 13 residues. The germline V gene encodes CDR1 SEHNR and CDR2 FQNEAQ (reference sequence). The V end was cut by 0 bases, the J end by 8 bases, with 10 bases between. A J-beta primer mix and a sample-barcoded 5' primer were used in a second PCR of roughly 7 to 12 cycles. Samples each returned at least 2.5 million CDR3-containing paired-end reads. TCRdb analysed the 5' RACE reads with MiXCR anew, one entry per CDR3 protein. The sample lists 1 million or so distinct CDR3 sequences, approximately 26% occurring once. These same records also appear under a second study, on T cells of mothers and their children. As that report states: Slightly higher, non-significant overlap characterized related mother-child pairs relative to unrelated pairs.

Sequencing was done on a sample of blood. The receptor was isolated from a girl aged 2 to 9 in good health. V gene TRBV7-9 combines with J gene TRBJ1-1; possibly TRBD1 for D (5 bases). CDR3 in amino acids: CASSLAPGPEAFF. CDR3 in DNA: TGTGCCAGCAGCTTAGCGCCGGGACCGGAAGCTTTCTTT.